The rows below give T cell receptor beta chains drawn from one sample of a study of T cell repertoires in cytomegalovirus infection. TCRdb redid the calling of the reads with MiXCR, one entry per CDR3 protein. The data contain tens of thousands of distinct CDR3 sequences, over 3.5% of them singletons. The sample was PBMCs. These receptors were obtained from a human donor in good health (CMV status not recorded). Some clones in this sample may be carry-over from other donors' samples. The CDR3 runs from the conserved cysteine through the conserved F or W. The D gene is left open where the match is weak. Clone sizes are shown as how often the clone was seen (once, few, many) or a class if it is expanded.

size,J,V,D,DNA,CDR3
many,TRBJ2-6,TRBV7-2,-,TGTGCCAGCAGCCCCCAGAACGTCCTGACTTTC,CASSPQNVLTF
many,TRBJ2-7,TRBV7-2,TRBD1,TGTGCCAGCAGCTTCACTCGGGACAGGGGTCACGAGCAGTACTTC,CASSFTRDRGHEQYF
many,TRBJ2-7,TRBV7-2,TRBD2,TGTGCCAGCAGCTTAAGAACTAGCGAGAATCCCTACGAGCAGTACTTC,CASSLRTSENPYEQYF
many,TRBJ1-1,TRBV5-1,-,TGCGCCAGCAGCTCGATGGAGAACACTGAAGCTTTCTTT,CASSSMENTEAFF
many,TRBJ2-1,TRBV7-2,-,TGTGCCAGCAGACTGTACAATGAGCAGTTCTTC,CASRLYNEQFF
many,TRBJ2-7,TRBV28,TRBD1,TGTGCCAGCAGAGAGACAGGGAACTACGAGCAGTACTTC,CASRETGNYEQYF
many,TRBJ2-7,TRBV6-2/TRBV6-3,-,TGTGCCAGCAGTTACTCGGGCCAGACCTACGAGCAGTACTTC,CASSYSGQTYEQYF
many,TRBJ1-1,TRBV4-3,-,TGCGCCAGCAGCCAAGTAGGACAAAAGAACACTGAAGCTTTCTTT,CASSQVGQKNTEAFF
many,TRBJ2-1,TRBV7-2,-,TGTGCCAGCAGCTTAGTTTCGGAACCGACCTACAATGAGCAGTTCTTC,CASSLVSEPTYNEQFF
many,TRBJ1-1,TRBV7-8,TRBD1,TGTGCCAGCAGCTCCCGACAGGGGTTCAACACTGAAGCTTTCTTT,CASSSRQGFNTEAFF